This TCR beta chain was captured in a study of blood T cell repertoires in COVID-19. Across the whole study: Donors in the United States, Italy and Spain gave samples during acute or convalescent COVID-19.

In the original workflow: Cell counts per sample came from amplifying reference gene primers. Clones were sequenced by immunoSEQ multiplex PCR, and TCRdb holds only the in-frame ones, with some missing. Clone size and V and J calls were adopted from that table, with D and trimming inferred from the DNA. The sample has approximately 220,000 clones, approximately 87% seen once. Between the trimmed V and J ends, which lost 4 bases and 2 bases, there was a span of 11 bases. The CDR3 length is 16 residues. The germline CDR1 and CDR2 sequences are KGHDR and SFDVKD. This clone was counted a few times. The specimen sequenced was peripheral blood. The chain combines TRBV24-1 with TRBJ2-6, with D possibly being TRBD1 (6 bases). The receptor comes from a man in his sixties who had recovered from COVID-19. CDR3 amino acids: CATSDPTGTGANVLTF. The DNA of the CDR3 is TGTGCCACCAGTGACCCGACAGGAACTGGGGCCAACGTCCTGACTTTC.